This T cell receptor (beta chain) is drawn from a study of cytomegalovirus exposure and HLA in healthy donors. PCR was performed using 60 Vbeta and 13 Jbeta primers. The protocol was immunoSEQ multiplex PCR, while the TCRdb copy is restricted to in-frame clones and leaves out a portion. Here the sample spans some 130,000 clones, roughly 72% being singletons. Study results and caveats: In an earlier analysis, about 87% or about 30%: the productive usage of most TCR beta V segments. A few of the chains that were CMV-associated were confirmed in vitro to be specific for CMV antigens. Reports credit the classifier with highly specific, highly sensitive diagnosis of cytomegalovirus status.

Trimming took 5 bases from V and 2 from J, leaving 16 bases between them. Germline V gene sequence: CDR1 MNHNY, CDR2 SVGAGI (reference sequence). The CDR3 contains 16 residues. Details on this clone: The target antigen is unknown.

Sequencing input: PBMCs. The receptor was isolated from a male donor in good health and CMV-seronegative. The chain couples TRBV6-6 to TRBJ1-5; D possibly corresponds to TRBD1 (6 bases). CDR3 region: CASSPPQGTGNQPQHF. In nucleotides, the CDR3 is TGTGCCAGCAGTCCCCCACAGGGCACGGGCAATCAGCCCCAGCATTTT.